This TCR beta chain was documented in a study of blood T cell repertoires in COVID-19. Germline assignment: CDR1 MDHEN and CDR2 SYDVKM. The CDR3 has 15 amino acids. V trimming: 8 bases; J trimming: 0 bases; junction bases outside the gene matches: 8. Using immunoSEQ multiplex PCR, the repertoire was profiled, and TCRdb retains in-frame clones only, with some absent. The sample carries 150,000 to 200,000 clones, just over 85% recorded once. Specimen: peripheral blood. The sequence was collected from a man aged 60-69 years with acute or convalescent COVID-19. The chain uses TRBV28 and TRBJ1-1, with 8 positions matching TRBD1. CDR3 residues: CASRRTGLMNTEAFF. Written as DNA, the CDR3 is TGTGCCAGCCGGAGGACAGGGCTCATGAACACTGAAGCTTTCTTT.